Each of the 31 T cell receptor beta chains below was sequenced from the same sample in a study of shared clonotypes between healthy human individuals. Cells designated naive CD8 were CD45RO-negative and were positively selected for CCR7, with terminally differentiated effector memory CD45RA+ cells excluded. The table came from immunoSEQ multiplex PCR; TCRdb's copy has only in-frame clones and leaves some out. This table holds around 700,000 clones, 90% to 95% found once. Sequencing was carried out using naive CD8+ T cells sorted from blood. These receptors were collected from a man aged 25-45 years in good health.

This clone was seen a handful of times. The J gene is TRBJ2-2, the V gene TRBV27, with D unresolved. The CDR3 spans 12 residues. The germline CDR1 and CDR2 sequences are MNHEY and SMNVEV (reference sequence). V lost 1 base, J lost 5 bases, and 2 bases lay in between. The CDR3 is CASSLFTGELFF. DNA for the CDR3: TGTGCCAGCAGTTTATTTACCGGGGAGCTGTTTTTT.

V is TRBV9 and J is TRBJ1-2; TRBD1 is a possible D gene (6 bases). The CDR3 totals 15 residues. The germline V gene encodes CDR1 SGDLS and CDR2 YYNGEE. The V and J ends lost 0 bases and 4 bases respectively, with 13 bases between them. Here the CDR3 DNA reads TGTGCCAGCAGCGTAGCACAGGGCGATATCTATGGCTACACCTTC. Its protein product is CASSVAQGDIYGYTF.

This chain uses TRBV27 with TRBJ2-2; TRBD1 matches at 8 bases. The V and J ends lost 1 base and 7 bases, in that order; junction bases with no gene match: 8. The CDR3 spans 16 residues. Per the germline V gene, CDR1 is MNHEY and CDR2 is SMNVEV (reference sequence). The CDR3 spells CASSLFTRQGNGELFF. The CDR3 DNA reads TGTGCCAGCAGTTTATTCACAAGACAGGGGAACGGGGAGCTGTTTTTT.

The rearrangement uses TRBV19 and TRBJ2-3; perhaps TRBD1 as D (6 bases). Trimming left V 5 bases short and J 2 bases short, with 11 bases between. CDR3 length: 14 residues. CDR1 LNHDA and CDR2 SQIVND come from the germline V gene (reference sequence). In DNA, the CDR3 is TGTGCCAGTAGTGAAACAGGGTTCACAGATACGCAGTATTTT. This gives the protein CASSETGFTDTQYF.

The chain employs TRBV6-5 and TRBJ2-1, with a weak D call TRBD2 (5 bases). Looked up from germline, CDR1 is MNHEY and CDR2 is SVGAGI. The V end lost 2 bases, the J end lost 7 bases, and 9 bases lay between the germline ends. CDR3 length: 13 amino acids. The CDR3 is CASSYGSRNEQFF. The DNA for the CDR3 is TGTGCCAGCAGTTACGGGAGTAGGAATGAGCAGTTCTTC.

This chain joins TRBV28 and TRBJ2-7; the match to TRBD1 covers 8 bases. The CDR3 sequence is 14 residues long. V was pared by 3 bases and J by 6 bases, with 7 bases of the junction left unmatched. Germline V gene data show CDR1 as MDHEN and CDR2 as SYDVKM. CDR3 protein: CASSFPTGVSEQYF. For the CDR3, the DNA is TGTGCCAGCAGTTTCCCGACAGGGGTGTCCGAGCAGTACTTC. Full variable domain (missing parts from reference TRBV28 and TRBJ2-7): DVKVTQSSRYLVKRTGEKVFLECVQDMDHENMFWYRQDPGLGLRLIYFSYDVKMKEKGDIPEGYSVSREKKERFSLILESASTNQTSMYLCASSFPTGVSEQYFGPGTRLTVT.

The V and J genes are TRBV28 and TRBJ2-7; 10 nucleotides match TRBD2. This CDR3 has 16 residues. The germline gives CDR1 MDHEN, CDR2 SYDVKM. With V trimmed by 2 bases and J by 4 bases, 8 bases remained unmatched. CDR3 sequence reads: CASSLGLGTSAYEQYF. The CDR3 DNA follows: TGTGCCAGCAGTTTAGGTCTGGGGACTAGCGCTTACGAGCAGTACTTC. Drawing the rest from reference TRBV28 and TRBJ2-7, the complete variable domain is DVKVTQSSRYLVKRTGEKVFLECVQDMDHENMFWYRQDPGLGLRLIYFSYDVKMKEKGDIPEGYSVSREKKERFSLILESASTNQTSMYLCASSLGLGTSAYEQYFGPGTRLTVT.

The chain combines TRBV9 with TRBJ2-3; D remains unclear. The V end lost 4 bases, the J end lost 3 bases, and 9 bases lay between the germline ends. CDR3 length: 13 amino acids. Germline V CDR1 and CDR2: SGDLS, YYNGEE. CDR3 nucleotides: TGTGCCAGCAGCCTATTAGGTACAGATACGCAGTATTTT. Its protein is CASSLLGTDTQYF. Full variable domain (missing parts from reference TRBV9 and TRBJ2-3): DSGVTQTPKHLITATGQRVTLRCSPRSGDLSVYWYQQSLDQGLQFLIQYYNGEERAKGNILERFSAQQFPDLHSELNLSSLELGDSALYFCASSLLGTDTQYFGPGTRLTVL.

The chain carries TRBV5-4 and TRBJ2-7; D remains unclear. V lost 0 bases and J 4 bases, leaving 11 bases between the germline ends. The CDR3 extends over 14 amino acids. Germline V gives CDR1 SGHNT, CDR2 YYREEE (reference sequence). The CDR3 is CASSLVGERYEQYF. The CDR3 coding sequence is TGTGCCAGCAGCTTGGTAGGAGAAAGATACGAGCAGTACTTC.

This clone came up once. The CDR3 loop reads CASSLMGRSTEAFF. CDR3 nucleotides: TGCGCCAGCAGCTTGATGGGGAGGAGCACTGAAGCTTTCTTT. V is TRBV5-1 and J is TRBJ1-1; no firm D call. The germline V gene has CDR1 SGHRS and CDR2 YFSETQ. Trimming removed 1 base from V and 4 bases from J, with 11 bases in between. This CDR3 is built from 14 residues.

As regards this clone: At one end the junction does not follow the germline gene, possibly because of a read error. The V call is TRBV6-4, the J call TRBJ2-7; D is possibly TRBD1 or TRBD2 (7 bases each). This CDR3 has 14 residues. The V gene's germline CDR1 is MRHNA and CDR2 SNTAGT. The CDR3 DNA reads TGTGCCACCGGGGGGACAGCATCCTCCTACGAGCAGTGCTTC. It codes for CATGGTASSYEQCF.

CDR3 loop: CSVDMGELTQGGFNEQFF. The CDR3, as DNA: TGCAGCGTTGACATGGGGGAGTTAACGCAGGGGGGTTTCAATGAGCAGTTCTTC. The rearrangement links TRBV29-1 to TRBJ2-1, with D perhaps TRBD1 (7 bases). V lost 3 bases and J lost 6, with 27 bases in between. CDR1 and CDR2 from the germline V gene are SQVTM and ANQGSEA. This CDR3 contains 18 residues.

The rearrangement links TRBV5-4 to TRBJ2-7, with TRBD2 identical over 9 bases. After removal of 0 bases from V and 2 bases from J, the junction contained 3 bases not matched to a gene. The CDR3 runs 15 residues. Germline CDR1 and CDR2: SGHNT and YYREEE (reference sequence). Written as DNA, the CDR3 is TGTGCCAGCAGCTTGGGACTAGCGGATACCTACGAGCAGTACTTC. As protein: CASSLGLADTYEQYF.

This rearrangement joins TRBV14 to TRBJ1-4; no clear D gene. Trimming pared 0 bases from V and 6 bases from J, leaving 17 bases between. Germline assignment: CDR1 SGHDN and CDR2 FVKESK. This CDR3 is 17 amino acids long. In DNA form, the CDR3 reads TGTGCCAGCAGCCAAGATAGGAGGGCCCACGGAGATGAAAAACTGTTTTTT. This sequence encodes CASSQDRRAHGDEKLFF.

CDR3 coding DNA: TGTGCCAGCAAAAGCAGGGGGGACACTGAAGCTTTCTTT. Its protein is CASKSRGDTEAFF. V is TRBV27 and J is TRBJ1-1; 7 bases agree with TRBD1. CDR1 is MNHEY and CDR2 is SMNVEV in the germline V gene (reference sequence). This CDR3 region has 13 residues. The V and J ends lost 7 bases and 3 bases, in that order; junction bases with no gene match: 5.

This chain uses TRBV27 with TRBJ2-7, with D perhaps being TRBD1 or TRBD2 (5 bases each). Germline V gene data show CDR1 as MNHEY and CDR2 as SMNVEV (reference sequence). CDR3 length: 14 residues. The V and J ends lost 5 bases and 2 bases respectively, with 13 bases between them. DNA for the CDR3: TGTGCCAGCAGTCCGGGACGAGGCCCCTACGAGCAGTACTTC. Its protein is CASSPGRGPYEQYF.

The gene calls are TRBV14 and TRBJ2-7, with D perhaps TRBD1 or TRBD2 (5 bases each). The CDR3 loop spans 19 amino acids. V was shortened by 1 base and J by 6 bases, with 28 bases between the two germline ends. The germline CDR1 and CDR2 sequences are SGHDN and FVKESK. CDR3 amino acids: CASSQGGWSGPSGRAEQYF. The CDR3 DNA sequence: TGTGCCAGCAGCCAAGGAGGCTGGAGCGGTCCGAGCGGCAGGGCCGAGCAGTACTTC.

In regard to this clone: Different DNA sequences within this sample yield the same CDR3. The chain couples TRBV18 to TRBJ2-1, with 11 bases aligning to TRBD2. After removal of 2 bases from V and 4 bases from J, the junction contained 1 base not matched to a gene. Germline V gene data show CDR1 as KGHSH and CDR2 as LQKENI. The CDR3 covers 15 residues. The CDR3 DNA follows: TGTGCCAGCTCACCAGGGACTAGCGGATACAATGAGCAGTTCTTC. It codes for CASSPGTSGYNEQFF.

The chain's CDR3 is CASSQETGPSYNEQFF. DNA for the CDR3: TGCGCCAGCAGCCAAGAGACGGGCCCCTCCTACAATGAGCAGTTCTTC. The V gene is TRBV4-1, the J gene TRBJ2-1; D gene ambiguous. CDR1 is MGHRA, CDR2 YSYEKL, per germline. This CDR3 has 16 residues. Deletions cut 0 bases from V and 0 bases from J, with 9 bases between.

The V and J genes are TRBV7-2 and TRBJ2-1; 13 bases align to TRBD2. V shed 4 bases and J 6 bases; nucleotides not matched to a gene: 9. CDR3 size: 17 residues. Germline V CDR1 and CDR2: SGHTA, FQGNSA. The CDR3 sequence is CASSSRTSGRIGNEQFF. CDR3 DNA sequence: TGTGCCAGCAGCTCCCGGACTAGCGGGAGAATTGGCAATGAGCAGTTCTTC.

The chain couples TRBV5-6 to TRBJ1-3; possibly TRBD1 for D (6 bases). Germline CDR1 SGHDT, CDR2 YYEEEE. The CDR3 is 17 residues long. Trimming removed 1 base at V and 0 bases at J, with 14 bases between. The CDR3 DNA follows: TGTGCCAGCAGCTTGTCGGACAGACCTTTCTCTGGAAACACCATATATTTT. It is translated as CASSLSDRPFSGNTIYF.

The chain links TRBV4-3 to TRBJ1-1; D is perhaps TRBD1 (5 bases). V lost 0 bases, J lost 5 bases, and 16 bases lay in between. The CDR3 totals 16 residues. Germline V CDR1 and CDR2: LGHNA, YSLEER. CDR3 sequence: CASSQDRQGSSTEAFF. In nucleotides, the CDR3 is TGCGCCAGCAGCCAAGATCGGCAGGGAAGTTCAACTGAAGCTTTCTTT.

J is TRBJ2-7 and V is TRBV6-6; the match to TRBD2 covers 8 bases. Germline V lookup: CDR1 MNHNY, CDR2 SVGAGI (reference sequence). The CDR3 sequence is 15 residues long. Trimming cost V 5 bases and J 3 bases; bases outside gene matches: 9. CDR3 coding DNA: TGTGCCAGCAGTACCATACTAGCGGCCGACTACGAGCAGTACTTC. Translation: CASSTILAADYEQYF.

The CDR3 coding sequence is TGTGCCAGCAGCTTAGTTCGGGAAGTCTCGGATGGCTACACCTTC. It codes for CASSLVREVSDGYTF. The chain is built from TRBV13 and TRBJ1-2; D call uncertain. Germline CDR1 and CDR2: PRHDT and FYEKMQ (reference sequence). The CDR3 sequence is 15 residues long. V shed 1 base and J shed 6 bases, with 15 bases lying between them.

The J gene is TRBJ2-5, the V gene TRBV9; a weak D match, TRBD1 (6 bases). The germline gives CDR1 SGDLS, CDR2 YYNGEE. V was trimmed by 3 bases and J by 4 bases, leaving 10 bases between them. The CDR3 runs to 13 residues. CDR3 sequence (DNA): TGTGCCAGCAGCGGGGCAGGGGTAGAGACCCAGTACTTC. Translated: CASSGAGVETQYF.

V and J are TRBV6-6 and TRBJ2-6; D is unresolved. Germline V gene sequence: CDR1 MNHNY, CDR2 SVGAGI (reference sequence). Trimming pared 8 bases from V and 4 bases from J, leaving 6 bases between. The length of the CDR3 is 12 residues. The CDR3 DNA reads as TGTGCCAGCTGGAGCGGGGCCAACGTCCTGACTTTC. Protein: CASWSGANVLTF.

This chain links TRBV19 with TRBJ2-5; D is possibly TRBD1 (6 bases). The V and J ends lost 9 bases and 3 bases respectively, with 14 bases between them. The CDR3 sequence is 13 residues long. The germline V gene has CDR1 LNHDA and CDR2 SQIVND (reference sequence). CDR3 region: CASALRDKETQYF. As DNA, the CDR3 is TGTGCCAGCGCCCTCCGGGACAAAGAGACCCAGTACTTC.

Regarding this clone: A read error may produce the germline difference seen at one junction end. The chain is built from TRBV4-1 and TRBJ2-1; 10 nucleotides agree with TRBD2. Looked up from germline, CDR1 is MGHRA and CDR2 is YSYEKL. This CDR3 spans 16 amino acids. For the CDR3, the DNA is TGCGCCAGCAGCCAAGAAACAAGGGGTCAAGCGGGAGGGCCAGTCTTC. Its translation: CASSQETRGQAGGPVF.

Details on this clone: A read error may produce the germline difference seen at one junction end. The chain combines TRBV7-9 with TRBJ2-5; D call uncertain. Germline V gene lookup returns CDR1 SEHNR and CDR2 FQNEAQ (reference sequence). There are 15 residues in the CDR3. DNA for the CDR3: TGTGCCAGCAGCCCAGCCCAAGCTACCCAAGGGACCCAGTACTTC. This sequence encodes CASSPAQATQGTQYF.

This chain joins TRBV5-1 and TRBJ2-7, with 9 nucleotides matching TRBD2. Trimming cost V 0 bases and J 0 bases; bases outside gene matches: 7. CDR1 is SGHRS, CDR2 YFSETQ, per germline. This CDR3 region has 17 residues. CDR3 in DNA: TGCGCCAGCAGCTTGGCGATAGCGGGGGTGGGCTCCTACGAGCAGTACTTC. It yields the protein CASSLAIAGVGSYEQYF.

The CDR3 region has the DNA TGCGCCAGCAGCTTAGGGACTAGCGGGAGATCGGGCGATGAGCAGTTCTTC. This sequence encodes CASSLGTSGRSGDEQFF. The gene calls are TRBV5-1 and TRBJ2-1; 14 bases match TRBD2. CDR3 length: 17 amino acids. Trimming cost V 2 bases and J 8 bases; bases outside gene matches: 9. Germline V gives CDR1 SGHRS, CDR2 YFSETQ.